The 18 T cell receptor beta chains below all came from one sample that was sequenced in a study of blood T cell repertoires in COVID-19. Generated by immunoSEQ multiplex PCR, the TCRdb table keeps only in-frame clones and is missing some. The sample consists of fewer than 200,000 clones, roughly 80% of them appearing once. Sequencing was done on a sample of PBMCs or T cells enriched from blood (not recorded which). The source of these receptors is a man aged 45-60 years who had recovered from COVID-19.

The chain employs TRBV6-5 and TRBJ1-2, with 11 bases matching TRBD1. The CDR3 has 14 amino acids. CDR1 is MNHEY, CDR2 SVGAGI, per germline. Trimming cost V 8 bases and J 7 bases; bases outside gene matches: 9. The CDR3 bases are TGTGCCAGCTTTAGGACAGGGGGCCCAGCTGGCTACACCTTC. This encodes CASFRTGGPAGYTF.

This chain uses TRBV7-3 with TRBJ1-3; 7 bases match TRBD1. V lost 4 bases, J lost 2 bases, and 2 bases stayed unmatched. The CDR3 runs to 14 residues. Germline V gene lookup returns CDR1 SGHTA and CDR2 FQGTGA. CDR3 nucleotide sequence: TGTGCCAGCAGCTCGGGGACAGCTGGAAACACCATATATTTT. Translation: CASSSGTAGNTIYF.

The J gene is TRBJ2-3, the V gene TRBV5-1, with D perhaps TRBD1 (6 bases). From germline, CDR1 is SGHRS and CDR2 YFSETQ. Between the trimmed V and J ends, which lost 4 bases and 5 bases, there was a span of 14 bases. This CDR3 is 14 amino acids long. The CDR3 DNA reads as TGCGCCAGCAGCCCGGGACAAGCGAGAGATACGCAGTATTTT. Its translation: CASSPGQARDTQYF.

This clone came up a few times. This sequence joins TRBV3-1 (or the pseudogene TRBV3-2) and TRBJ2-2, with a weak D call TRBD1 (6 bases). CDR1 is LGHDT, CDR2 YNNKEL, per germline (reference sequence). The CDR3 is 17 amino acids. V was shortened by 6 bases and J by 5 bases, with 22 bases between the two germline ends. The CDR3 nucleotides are TGTGCCAGCAGAACTCTAGGGACACGACCTGGGACCGGGGAGCTGTTTTTT. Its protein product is CASRTLGTRPGTGELFF.

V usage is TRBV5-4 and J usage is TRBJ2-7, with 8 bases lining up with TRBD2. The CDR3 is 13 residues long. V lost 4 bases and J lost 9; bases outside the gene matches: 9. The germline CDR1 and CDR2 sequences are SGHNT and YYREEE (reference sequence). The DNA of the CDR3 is TGTGCCAGCAGCAGGCCGGGGGGGGCTGGGCAGTACTTC. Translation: CASSRPGGAGQYF.

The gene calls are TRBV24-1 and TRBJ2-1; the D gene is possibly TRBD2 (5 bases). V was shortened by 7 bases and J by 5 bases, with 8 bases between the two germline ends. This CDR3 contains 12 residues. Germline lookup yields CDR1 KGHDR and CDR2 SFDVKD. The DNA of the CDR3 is TGTGCCACCAGGGGAGTCGACAATGAGCAGTTCTTC. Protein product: CATRGVDNEQFF.

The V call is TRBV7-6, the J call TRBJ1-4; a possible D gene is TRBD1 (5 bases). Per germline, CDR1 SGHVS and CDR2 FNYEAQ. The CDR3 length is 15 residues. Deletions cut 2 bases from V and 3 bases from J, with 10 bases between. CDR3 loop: CASSLQGGSNEKLFF. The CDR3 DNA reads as TGTGCCAGCAGCTTACAGGGAGGATCTAATGAAAAACTGTTTTTT.

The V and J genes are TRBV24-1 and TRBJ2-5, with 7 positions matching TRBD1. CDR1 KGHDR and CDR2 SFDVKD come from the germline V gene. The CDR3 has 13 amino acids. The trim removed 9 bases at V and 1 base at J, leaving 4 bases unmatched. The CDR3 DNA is TGTGCCACCGGCCGGGACAGCCAAGAGACCCAGTACTTC. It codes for CATGRDSQETQYF.

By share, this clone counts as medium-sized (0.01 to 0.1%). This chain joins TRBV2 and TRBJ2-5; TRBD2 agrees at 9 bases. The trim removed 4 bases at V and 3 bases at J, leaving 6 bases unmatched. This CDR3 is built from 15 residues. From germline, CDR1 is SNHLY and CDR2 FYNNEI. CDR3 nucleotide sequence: TGTGCCAGCAGTGGGGCGGGGGGGCCGAAAGAGACCCAGTACTTC. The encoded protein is CASSGAGGPKETQYF.

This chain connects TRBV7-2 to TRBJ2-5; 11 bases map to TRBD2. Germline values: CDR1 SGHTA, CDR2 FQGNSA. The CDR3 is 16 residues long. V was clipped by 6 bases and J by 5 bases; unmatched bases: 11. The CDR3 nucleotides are TGTGCCAGCAGGGTTAGCGGGGGGGCCGCGGGGGAGACCCAGTACTTC. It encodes CASRVSGGAAGETQYF.

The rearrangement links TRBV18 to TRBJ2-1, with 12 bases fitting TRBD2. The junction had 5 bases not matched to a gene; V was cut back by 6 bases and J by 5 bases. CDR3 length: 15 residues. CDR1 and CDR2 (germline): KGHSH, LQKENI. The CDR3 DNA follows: TGTGCCAGCTCCCAAGGACTAGCGGGGCACAATGAGCAGTTCTTC. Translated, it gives CASSQGLAGHNEQFF.

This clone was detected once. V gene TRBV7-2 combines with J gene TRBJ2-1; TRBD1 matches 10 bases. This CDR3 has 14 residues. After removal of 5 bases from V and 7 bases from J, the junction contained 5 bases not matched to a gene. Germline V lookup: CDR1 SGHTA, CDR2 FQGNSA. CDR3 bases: TGTGCCAGCAGCGTGACAGGGGGCAATAATGAGCAGTTCTTC. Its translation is CASSVTGGNNEQFF.

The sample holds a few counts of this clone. The CDR3: CASSHRASQRVGELFF. CDR3 coding DNA: TGCGCCAGCAGCCACCGAGCCTCGCAGAGGGTTGGGGAGCTGTTTTTT. The chain links TRBV5-1 to TRBJ2-2; TRBD2 is a possible D gene (5 bases). The V gene's germline CDR1 is SGHRS and CDR2 YFSETQ. The CDR3 loop spans 16 amino acids. V was clipped by 4 bases and J by 8 bases, with 21 bases between them.

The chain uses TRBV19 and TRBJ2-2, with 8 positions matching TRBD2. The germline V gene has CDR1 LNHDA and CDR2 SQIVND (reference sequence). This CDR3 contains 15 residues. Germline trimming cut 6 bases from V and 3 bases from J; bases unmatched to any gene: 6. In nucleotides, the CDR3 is TGTGCCAGTAGAGCCGGGACTAGAGACACCGGGGAGCTGTTTTTT. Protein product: CASRAGTRDTGELFF.

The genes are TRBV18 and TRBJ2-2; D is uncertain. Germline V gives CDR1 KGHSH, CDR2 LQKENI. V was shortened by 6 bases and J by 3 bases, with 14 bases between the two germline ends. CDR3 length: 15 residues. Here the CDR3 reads CASSYQRQDTGELFF. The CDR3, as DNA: TGTGCCAGCTCGTACCAGAGACAAGACACCGGGGAGCTGTTTTTT.

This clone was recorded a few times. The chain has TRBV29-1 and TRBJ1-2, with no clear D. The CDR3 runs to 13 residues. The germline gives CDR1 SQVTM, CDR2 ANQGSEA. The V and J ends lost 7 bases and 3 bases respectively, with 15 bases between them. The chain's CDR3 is CSARRSADYGYTF. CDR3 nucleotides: TGCAGCGCCCGACGGTCCGCGGACTATGGCTACACCTTC.

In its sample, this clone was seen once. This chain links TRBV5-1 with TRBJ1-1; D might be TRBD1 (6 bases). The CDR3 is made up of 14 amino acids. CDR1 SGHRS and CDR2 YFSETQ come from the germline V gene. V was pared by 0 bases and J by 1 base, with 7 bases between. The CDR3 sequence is CASSLEQGNTEAFF. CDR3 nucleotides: TGCGCCAGCAGCTTGGAACAGGGGAACACTGAAGCTTTCTTT.

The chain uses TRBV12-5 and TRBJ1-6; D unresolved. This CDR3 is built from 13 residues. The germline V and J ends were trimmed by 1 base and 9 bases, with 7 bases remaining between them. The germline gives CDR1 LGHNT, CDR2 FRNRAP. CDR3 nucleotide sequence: TGTGCTAGTGGTTTGGGTGGGCGTTCACCCCTCCACTTT. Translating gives CASGLGGRSPLHF.